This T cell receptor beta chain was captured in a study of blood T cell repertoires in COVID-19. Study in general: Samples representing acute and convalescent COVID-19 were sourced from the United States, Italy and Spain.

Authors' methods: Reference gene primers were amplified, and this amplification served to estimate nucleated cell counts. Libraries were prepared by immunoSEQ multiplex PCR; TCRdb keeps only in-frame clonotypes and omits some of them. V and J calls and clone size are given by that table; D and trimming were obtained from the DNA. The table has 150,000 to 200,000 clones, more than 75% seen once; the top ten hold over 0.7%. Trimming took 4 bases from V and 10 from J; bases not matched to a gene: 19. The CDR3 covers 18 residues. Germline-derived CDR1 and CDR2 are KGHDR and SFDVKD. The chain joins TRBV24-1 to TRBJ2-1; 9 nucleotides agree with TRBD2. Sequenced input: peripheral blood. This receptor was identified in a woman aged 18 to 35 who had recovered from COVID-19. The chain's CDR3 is CATSESGLARGARGEQFF. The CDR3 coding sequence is TGTGCCACCAGTGAGTCCGGACTAGCGCGAGGGGCCCGGGGCGAGCAGTTCTTC.